Shown below are 13 T cell receptor beta chains from a single sample sequenced in a study of T-cell reconstitution after alpha-beta-depleted transplantation in children. Unique molecular identifiers were built into the TCRbeta library. TCRdb re-derived calls from the PCR reads in MiXCR, one entry per CDR3 protein. This sample has about 200,000 distinct CDR3 sequences, with roughly 15% found just once. The source was PBMCs from the stem cell graft donor, collected from the stem cell graft. The receptors were sampled from a human donor who donated a stem cell graft to a child with acute lymphoblastic leukemia.

This clonotype occurred many times. This chain joins TRBV12-3 or TRBV12-4 and TRBJ2-5; D call uncertain. This CDR3 has 13 amino acids. V was trimmed by 7 bases and J by 6 bases, leaving 15 bases between them. The CDR3 DNA reads as TGTGCCAGCACCATCGGCAGGCGGAAGACCCAGTACTTC. Protein: CASTIGRRKTQYF.

J is TRBJ1-2 and V is TRBV9; TRBD1 matches 9 bases. The V segment lost 0 bases and the J segment 9 bases; nucleotides outside the gene matches: 6. This CDR3 has 14 residues. The germline gives CDR1 SGDLS, CDR2 YYNGEE. CDR3 residues: CASSVVGTGLSYTF. The CDR3 nucleotides read TGTGCCAGCAGCGTAGTTGGGACAGGGTTGAGCTACACCTTC.

The V and J genes are TRBV6-2 or TRBV6-3 and TRBJ2-2; D gene unclear. The CDR3 covers 14 residues. The germline V gene encodes CDR1 MNHEY and CDR2 SVGEGT. Trimming removed 6 bases from V and 3 bases from J, with 11 bases in between. The CDR3 nucleotides are TGTGCCAGCAGGCGTCCGGTCGACACCGGGGAGCTGTTTTTT. It codes for CASRRPVDTGELFF.

Points on this clonotype: A junction end diverges from the germline sequence, so it may reflect a read error. The chain's CDR3 is CAGSPRGGVETQYF. CDR3 in DNA: TGTGCCGGCAGCCCCCGTGGGGGGGTAGAGACCCAGTACTTC. The genes are TRBV13 and TRBJ2-5; 7 bases are shared with TRBD2. CDR3 length: 14 residues. Germline-derived CDR1 and CDR2 are PRHDT and FYEKMQ (reference sequence). Full variable domain (missing parts from reference TRBV13 and TRBJ2-5): AAGVIQSPRHLIKEKRETATLKCYPIPRHDTVYWYQQGPGQDPQFLISFYEKMQSDKGSIPDRFSAQQFSDYHSELNMSSLELGDSALYFCAGSPRGGVETQYFGPGTRLLVL.

The sample holds many counts of this clonotype. This sequence joins TRBV20-1 and TRBJ2-3, with 8 bases that match TRBD2. CDR1 is DFQATT and CDR2 is SNEGSKA in the germline V gene (reference sequence). CDR3 length: 14 residues. Germline trimming cut 7 bases from V and 3 bases from J; bases unmatched to any gene: 9. CDR3 sequence reads: CSVSPGGRTDTQYF. CDR3 bases: TGCAGTGTTAGTCCTGGCGGGAGGACAGATACGCAGTATTTT.

Many counts were recorded for this clonotype. The chain joins TRBV11-3 to TRBJ2-2; 7 positions match TRBD2. The CDR3 extends over 16 amino acids. The germline V gene encodes CDR1 SGHNT and CDR2 YENEEA. After removal of 5 bases from V and 3 bases from J, the junction contained 9 bases not matched to a gene. The CDR3 region has the DNA TGTGCCAGCAGCCCGTGGGGGAGGGTGTACACCGGGGAGCTGTTTTTT. Translating it yields CASSPWGRVYTGELFF.

This clonotype has a count of ten or more. The rearrangement uses TRBV7-8 and TRBJ2-2; D is uncertain. Trimming shortened V by 3 bases and J by 6 bases, and 20 bases separated the two germline ends. The CDR3 is 17 amino acids. The germline V gene encodes CDR1 SGHVS and CDR2 FQNEAQ. Here the CDR3 DNA reads TGTGCCAGCAGCTTTATGTTTTTGGGCACCGCGGCCGGGGAGCTGTTTTTT. Translated, it gives CASSFMFLGTAAGELFF.

This clonotype came up many times. V and J are TRBV11-3 and TRBJ2-2; D is perhaps TRBD2 (6 bases). CDR3 size: 15 residues. Germline V CDR1 and CDR2: SGHNT, YENEEA. With 1 base removed from V and 9 bases from J, the gap between germline ends came to 15 bases. CDR3 residues: CASSLGGTSPRELFF. CDR3 coding DNA: TGTGCCAGCAGCTTAGGCGGGACCTCCCCACGGGAGCTGTTTTTT.

This clonotype was picked up one time. The chain combines TRBV20-1 with TRBJ2-1; 9 bases fit TRBD2. The CDR3 covers 18 residues. CDR1 and CDR2 from the germline V gene are DFQATT and SNEGSKA (reference sequence). With 1 base clipped from V and 0 bases from J, the junction kept 10 bases outside the gene matches. CDR3 coding DNA: TGCAGTGCTAGAGCGGAGGCGGGAGGGGGTCCCTCCTACAATGAGCAGTTCTTC. This sequence encodes CSARAEAGGGPSYNEQFF.

This clonotype was observed at least ten times. J is TRBJ1-2 and V is TRBV27; 7 bases fit TRBD1. The CDR3 length is 16 residues. After removal of 2 bases from V and 6 bases from J, the junction contained 12 bases not matched to a gene. Per germline, CDR1 MNHEY and CDR2 SMNVEV (reference sequence). CDR3 sequence: CASSLPPDRRLHGYTF. CDR3 bases: TGTGCCAGCAGTTTACCCCCGGACAGGAGGTTGCATGGCTACACCTTC.

The V and J genes are TRBV12-3 or TRBV12-4 and TRBJ1-5; the D is unclear. This CDR3 contains 15 residues. The V and J ends lost 1 base and 2 bases respectively, with 9 bases between them. CDR3 coding DNA: TGTGCCAGCAGTTTAGTCGGGGAGGGCAATCAGCCCCAGCATTTT. Translation: CASSLVGEGNQPQHF.

The chain joins TRBV5-6 to TRBJ2-3; 9 bases align to TRBD1. V lost 7 bases, J lost 2 bases, and 5 bases stayed unmatched. Germline assignment: CDR1 SGHDT and CDR2 YYEEEE. The CDR3 is 14 residues long. CDR3 loop: CASRGQGHTDTQYF. CDR3 DNA sequence: TGTGCCAGCCGCGGACAGGGGCACACAGATACGCAGTATTTT.

This clonotype was found a few times. The chain employs TRBV12-3 or TRBV12-4 and TRBJ1-1; TRBD1 matches at 7 bases. V shed 7 bases, J shed 6 bases, and the junction held 5 bases outside the gene matches. The CDR3 totals 12 residues. Here the CDR3 DNA reads TGTGCCAGCACCCGGGGGACAGCTGAAGCTTTCTTT. Translation gives CASTRGTAEAFF.